Below, 27 T cell receptor beta chains from the same sample are listed, as sequenced in a study of cytomegalovirus exposure and HLA in healthy donors. Libraries were prepared by immunoSEQ multiplex PCR; TCRdb keeps only in-frame clonotypes and omits some of them. The table shows about 160,000 clones, with around 90% occurring only once. The sample consisted of PBMCs. The source is a man between 18 and 29 years old in good health and CMV-seronegative.

The J gene is TRBJ1-5, the V gene TRBV27, with D possibly matching TRBD1 (5 bases). Germline CDR1 is MNHEY and CDR2 is SMNVEV (reference sequence). The CDR3 spans 14 residues. The V end was cut by 5 bases, the J end by 3 bases, with 11 bases between. CDR3 nucleotide sequence: TGTGCCAGCAGTGGAACAGGCCCCAATCAGCCCCAGCATTTT. This translates into CASSGTGPNQPQHF.

V and J are TRBV27 and TRBJ2-1; 11 bases agree with TRBD2. The trim removed 3 bases at V and 7 bases at J, leaving 8 bases unmatched. Germline-derived CDR1 and CDR2 are MNHEY and SMNVEV (reference sequence). The CDR3 is 16 residues long. CDR3 in DNA: TGTGCCAGCAGTTTTTTGCTAGCGGGAGGACTGAATGAGCAGTTCTTC. Its translation: CASSFLLAGGLNEQFF.

The rearrangement links TRBV27 to TRBJ2-5; D gene uncertain. The germline CDR1 and CDR2 sequences are MNHEY and SMNVEV (reference sequence). The CDR3 runs to 15 residues. The V end was cut by 7 bases, the J end by 1 base, with 16 bases between. DNA of the CDR3: TGTGCCAGCAAGTCCAGAGCCCGGAGCCAAGAGACCCAGTACTTC. Its protein is CASKSRARSQETQYF.

The chain couples TRBV29-1 to TRBJ2-5, with D uncertain. V was trimmed by 6 bases and J by 4 bases, leaving 12 bases between them. Germline CDR1 and CDR2: SQVTM and ANQGSEA. CDR3 size: 12 residues. The DNA for the CDR3 is TGCAGCGTGCTGCGCTCCGGAGAGACCCAGTACTTC. This encodes CSVLRSGETQYF.

The chain uses TRBV5-1 and TRBJ2-5, with a weak D call TRBD2 (6 bases). Trimming took off 8 bases at V and 4 bases at J, with 21 bases between the two ends. Per the germline V gene, CDR1 is SGHRS and CDR2 is YFSETQ. The length of the CDR3 is 15 residues. CDR3 region: CASSSETLGGETQYF. The CDR3 DNA sequence: TGCGCCAGTTCTAGCGAAACCCTAGGTGGAGAGACCCAGTACTTC.

The chain uses TRBV29-1 and TRBJ1-1; D possibly corresponds to TRBD1 (6 bases). This CDR3 is built from 15 residues. Germline CDR1 is SQVTM and CDR2 is ANQGSEA. Trimming shortened V by 1 base and J by 0 bases, and 12 bases separated the two germline ends. The CDR3: CSVEVQGSLNTEAFF. The CDR3 nucleotides read TGCAGCGTTGAAGTCCAGGGGTCCCTGAACACTGAAGCTTTCTTT.

The chain links TRBV5-1 to TRBJ1-4, with TRBD1 matching over 7 bases. V lost 5 bases and J lost 0; bases outside the gene matches: 4. This CDR3 is built from 15 residues. Per germline, CDR1 SGHRS and CDR2 YFSETQ. The CDR3 spells CASSQGEATNEKLFF. CDR3 DNA sequence: TGCGCCAGCAGTCAGGGGGAGGCAACTAATGAAAAACTGTTTTTT.

J is TRBJ1-2 and V is TRBV19; D is uncertain. Germline V gene lookup returns CDR1 LNHDA and CDR2 SQIVND (reference sequence). The CDR3 is made up of 15 amino acids. V was pared by 7 bases and J by 4 bases, with 19 bases between. DNA of the CDR3: TGTGCCAGTATACAGCTACACGGGGATAGCTATGGCTACACCTTC. Translated: CASIQLHGDSYGYTF.

This chain connects TRBV28 to TRBJ1-5; D not certain. The CDR3 consists of 12 residues. Germline V gives CDR1 MDHEN, CDR2 SYDVKM. V was pared by 8 bases and J by 0 bases, with 5 bases between. The CDR3 region has the DNA TGTGCCAGCCGGTATAGCAATCAGCCCCAGCATTTT. This translates into CASRYSNQPQHF. The whole variable domain, remainder taken from reference TRBV28 and TRBJ1-5, is DVKVTQSSRYLVKRTGEKVFLECVQDMDHENMFWYRQDPGLGLRLIYFSYDVKMKEKGDIPEGYSVSREKKERFSLILESASTNQTSMYLCASRYSNQPQHFGDGTRLSIL.

V and J are TRBV6-5 and TRBJ2-1, with TRBD1 identical over 7 bases. The ends lost 5 bases at V and 9 bases at J; junction bases unmatched: 10. Germline values: CDR1 MNHEY, CDR2 SVGAGI. This CDR3 contains 14 residues. In DNA, the CDR3 is TGTGCCAGCAGTGCCCGGGACAGTTACTCTGAGCAGTTCTTC. Its protein is CASSARDSYSEQFF.

The chain is built from TRBV28 and TRBJ1-2, with D maybe TRBD1 (5 bases). The germline V gene encodes CDR1 MDHEN and CDR2 SYDVKM. CDR3 length: 12 residues. V lost 5 bases to trimming and J lost 4 bases, with 8 bases between them. The CDR3 DNA sequence: TGTGCCAGCAGTCCAACAGGCTATGGCTACACCTTC. Protein sequence: CASSPTGYGYTF.

The CDR3 sequence is CASSLGSYNEQFF. CDR3 DNA: TGTGCCAGCAGTTTAGGGAGTTACAATGAGCAGTTCTTC. V and J are TRBV28 and TRBJ2-1; D perhaps matches TRBD2 (5 bases). The CDR3 is 13 amino acids. The ends were cut back, 2 bases at V and 4 bases at J, with 6 bases in the middle. Germline CDR1 and CDR2: MDHEN and SYDVKM.

This clone was observed once. V is TRBV5-1 and J is TRBJ1-1; TRBD1 agrees at 8 bases. From germline, CDR1 is SGHRS and CDR2 YFSETQ. CDR3 length equals 15 residues. V shed 0 bases and J 2 bases; nucleotides not matched to a gene: 3. CDR3 in amino acids: CASSLAGGQNTEAFF. The CDR3 coding sequence is TGCGCCAGCAGCTTGGCAGGGGGCCAAAACACTGAAGCTTTCTTT.

V gene TRBV28 combines with J gene TRBJ2-5, with 9 bases aligning to TRBD1. V was pared by 6 bases and J by 7 bases, with 3 bases of the junction left unmatched. This CDR3 is built from 12 residues. Looked up from germline, CDR1 is MDHEN and CDR2 is SYDVKM. This CDR3 is CASRQGAGTQYF. CDR3 in DNA: TGTGCCAGCAGACAGGGGGCAGGGACCCAGTACTTC.

The count of this clone is one. The chain uses TRBV6-6 and TRBJ2-1, with D possibly matching TRBD2 (7 bases). This CDR3 is 14 amino acids long. Trimming left V 0 bases short and J 5 bases short, with 8 bases between. In germline, CDR1 is MNHNY, CDR2 SVGAGI (reference sequence). CDR3 nucleotides: TGTGCCAGCAGTTACTCAGGGGGGGACAATGAGCAGTTCTTC. Its translation is CASSYSGGDNEQFF.

The V gene is TRBV7-8, the J gene TRBJ1-3; D ambiguous. Germline CDR1 and CDR2: SGHVS and FQNEAQ. V dropped 3 bases and J dropped 0 bases, with 9 bases sitting between them. The CDR3 covers 15 residues. CDR3 region: CASSFGRSSGNTIYF. The DNA for the CDR3 is TGTGCCAGCAGCTTCGGTCGTAGCTCTGGAAACACCATATATTTT. The complete variable domain, with remaining parts taken from reference TRBV7-8 and TRBJ1-3, reads GAGVSQSPRYKVAKRGQDVALRCDPISGHVSLFWYQQALGQGPEFLTYFQNEAQLDKSGLPSDRFFAERPEGSVSTLKIQRTQQEDSAVYLCASSFGRSSGNTIYFGEGSWLTVV.

The J gene is TRBJ2-3, the V gene TRBV4-1, with 9 nucleotides matching TRBD2. The CDR3 is 18 residues long. CDR1 and CDR2 from the germline V gene are MGHRA and YSYEKL. V trimming: 0 bases; J trimming: 3 bases; junction bases outside the gene matches: 10. The chain's CDR3 is CASSQDVAGGPRTDTQYF. CDR3 in DNA: TGCGCCAGCAGCCAAGATGTGGCGGGAGGGCCTCGGACAGATACGCAGTATTTT.

CDR3 sequence (DNA): TGTGCCAGCAGTGTCAGGGGCACGGGAAACACCATATATTTT. Translated: CASSVRGTGNTIYF. V gene TRBV28 combines with J gene TRBJ1-3, with D possibly matching TRBD1 (6 bases). The CDR3 sequence is 14 residues long. Germline lookup yields CDR1 MDHEN and CDR2 SYDVKM. Between the trimmed V and J ends, which lost 5 bases and 4 bases, there was a span of 12 bases.

V is TRBV2 and J is TRBJ2-5, with 8 bases fitting TRBD2. In germline, CDR1 is SNHLY, CDR2 FYNNEI. The CDR3 has 15 amino acids. After removal of 3 bases from V and 5 bases from J, the junction contained 8 bases not matched to a gene. CDR3 coding DNA: TGTGCCAGCAGTGACGGGGGGGTTGGATTTGAGACCCAGTACTTC. As protein: CASSDGGVGFETQYF.

The rearrangement uses TRBV9 and TRBJ1-5; TRBD1 agrees at 8 bases. Germline CDR1 is SGDLS and CDR2 is YYNGEE. Trimming removed 0 bases from V and 4 bases from J; junction bases left unmatched: 0. The CDR3 has 14 residues. Written as DNA, the CDR3 is TGTGCCAGCAGCGTAGGGGACAGGAATCAGCCCCAGCATTTT. It is translated as CASSVGDRNQPQHF. The full variable domain, in which reference TRBV9 and TRBJ1-5 provide the parts outside the CDR3, is DSGVTQTPKHLITATGQRVTLRCSPRSGDLSVYWYQQSLDQGLQFLIQYYNGEERAKGNILERFSAQQFPDLHSELNLSSLELGDSALYFCASSVGDRNQPQHFGDGTRLSIL.

The V call is TRBV11-2, the J call TRBJ2-2; D gene unclear. Germline V gene data show CDR1 as SGHAT and CDR2 as FQNNGV. This CDR3 has 15 residues. The germline V and J ends were trimmed by 5 bases and 4 bases, with 14 bases remaining between them. This CDR3 is CASSPSVLSTGELFF. CDR3 coding DNA: TGTGCCAGCAGCCCAAGTGTACTCTCCACCGGGGAGCTGTTTTTT.

The V and J genes are TRBV7-2 and TRBJ1-3; the D gene is possibly TRBD1 (6 bases). Trimming took off 5 bases at V and 0 bases at J, with 14 bases between the two ends. The CDR3 totals 16 residues. CDR1 and CDR2 (germline): SGHTA, FQGNSA. The CDR3 nucleotides read TGTGCCAGCAGCCCCTACACAGGGCTCTCTGGAAACACCATATATTTT. It is translated as CASSPYTGLSGNTIYF. Using reference TRBV7-2 and TRBJ1-3 for the parts outside the CDR3, the full variable domain is GAGVSQSPSNKVTEKGKDVELRCDPISGHTALYWYRQSLGQGLEFLIYFQGNSAPDKSGLPSDRFSAERTGGSVSTLTIQRTQQEDSAVYLCASSPYTGLSGNTIYFGEGSWLTVV.

V usage is TRBV6-5 and J usage is TRBJ2-7, with 9 bases that match TRBD1. The CDR3 has 15 amino acids. Per germline, CDR1 MNHEY and CDR2 SVGAGI. V shed 6 bases, J shed 1 base, and the junction held 7 bases outside the gene matches. As DNA, the CDR3 is TGTGCCAGCAGCGCGGACAGGGGTTCATCCTACGAGCAGTACGTC. As protein: CASSADRGSSYEQYV.

This sequence joins TRBV30 and TRBJ1-2; the D gene is possibly TRBD1 (6 bases). Between the trimmed V and J ends, which lost 2 bases and 6 bases, there was a span of 13 bases. The germline V gene encodes CDR1 GTSNPN and CDR2 SVGIG (reference sequence). The CDR3 sequence is 13 residues long. As DNA, the CDR3 is TGTGCCTGGAGTTTTTTCGGGGGGCATGGCTACACCTTC. Translated: CAWSFFGGHGYTF.

The chain is built from TRBV4-3 and TRBJ1-1, with D unclear. Germline values: CDR1 LGHNA, CDR2 YSLEER. CDR3 length: 15 amino acids. Trimming stripped 1 base from V and 0 bases from J, with 9 bases between. The CDR3 nucleotides are TGCGCCAGCAGCCAAGGCTATCCCGTGAACACTGAAGCTTTCTTT. It is translated as CASSQGYPVNTEAFF.

This chain connects TRBV9 to TRBJ2-4; D perhaps matches TRBD2 (6 bases). This CDR3 comprises 18 residues. In germline, CDR1 is SGDLS, CDR2 YYNGEE. Between the trimmed V and J ends, which lost 0 bases and 1 base, there was a span of 17 bases. The CDR3 sequence: CASSVGTSTLLAKNIQYF. The CDR3 region has the DNA TGTGCCAGCAGCGTAGGTACTAGCACCCTTCTTGCCAAAAACATTCAGTACTTC.

The chain uses TRBV10-3 and TRBJ1-5; D might be TRBD1 (5 bases). V dropped 10 bases and J dropped 0 bases, with 13 bases sitting between them. The CDR3 runs to 14 residues. Germline V gives CDR1 ENHRY, CDR2 SYGVKD. The CDR3 DNA follows: TGTGCCACAAGTCAGGGTCTTAGCAATCAGCCCCAGCATTTT. Translation: CATSQGLSNQPQHF.